This TCR beta chain is drawn from a study of T cell responses to AZD1222 COVID-19 vaccine. Germline-derived CDR1 and CDR2 are SGHRS and YFSETQ. Trimming took 4 bases from V and 5 from J, leaving 9 bases between them. CDR3 length equals 12 residues. Here immunoSEQ multiplex PCR was the method, and the copy in TCRdb shows in-frame clones only, minus some. The data contain around 80,000 clones, approximately 83% of them singletons. This TCR was sampled from an adult who received the AZD1222 COVID-19 vaccine. The sequencing used peripheral blood, collected 28 days after the second AZD1222 dose. The chain has TRBV5-1 and TRBJ2-5; D assignment may be TRBD1 or TRBD2 (6 bases each). The CDR3 sequence is CASSVGGETQYF. The CDR3 DNA sequence: TGCGCCAGCAGCGTGGGGGGCGAGACCCAGTACTTC.